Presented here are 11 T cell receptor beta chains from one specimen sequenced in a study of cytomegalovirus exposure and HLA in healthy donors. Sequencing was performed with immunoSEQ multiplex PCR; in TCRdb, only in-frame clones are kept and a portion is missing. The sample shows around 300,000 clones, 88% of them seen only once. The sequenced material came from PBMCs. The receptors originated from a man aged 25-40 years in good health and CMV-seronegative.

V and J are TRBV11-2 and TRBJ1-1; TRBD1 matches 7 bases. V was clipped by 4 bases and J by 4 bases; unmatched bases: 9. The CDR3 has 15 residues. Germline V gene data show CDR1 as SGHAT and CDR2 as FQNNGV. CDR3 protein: CASSSKPGGFTEAFF. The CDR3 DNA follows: TGTGCCAGCAGCTCGAAGCCAGGGGGATTCACTGAAGCTTTCTTT. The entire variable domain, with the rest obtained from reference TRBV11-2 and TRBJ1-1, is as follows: EAGVAQSPRYKIIEKRQSVAFWCNPISGHATLYWYQQILGQGPKLLIQFQNNGVVDDSQLPKDRFSAERLKGVDSTLKIQPAKLEDSAVYLCASSSKPGGFTEAFFGQGTRLTVV.

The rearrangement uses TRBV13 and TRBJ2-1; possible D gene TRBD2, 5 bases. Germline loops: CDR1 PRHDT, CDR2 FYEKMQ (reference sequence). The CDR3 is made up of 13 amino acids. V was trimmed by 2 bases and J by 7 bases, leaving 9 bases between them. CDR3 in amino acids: CASSLNQRNEQFF. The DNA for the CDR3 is TGTGCCAGCAGCTTAAACCAGCGGAATGAGCAGTTCTTC.

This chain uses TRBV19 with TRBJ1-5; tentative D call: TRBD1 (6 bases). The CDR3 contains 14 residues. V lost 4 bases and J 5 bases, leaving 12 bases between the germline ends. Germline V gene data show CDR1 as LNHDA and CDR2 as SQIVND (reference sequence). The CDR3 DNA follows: TGTGCCAGTAGTAAAGGGGGATGGGATCAGCCCCAGCATTTT. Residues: CASSKGGWDQPQHF.

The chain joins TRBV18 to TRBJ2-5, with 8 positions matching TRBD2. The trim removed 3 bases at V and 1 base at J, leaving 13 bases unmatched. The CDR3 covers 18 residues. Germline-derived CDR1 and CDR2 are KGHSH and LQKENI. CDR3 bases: TGTGCCAGCTCACCCCGGGGGGGGCAGATACAACTCCAAGAGACCCAGTACTTC. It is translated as CASSPRGGQIQLQETQYF.

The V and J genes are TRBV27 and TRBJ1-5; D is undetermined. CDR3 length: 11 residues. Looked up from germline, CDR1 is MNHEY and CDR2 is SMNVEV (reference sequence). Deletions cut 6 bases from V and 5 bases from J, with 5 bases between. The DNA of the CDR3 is TGTGCCAGCAGGGCCCATCAGCCCCAGCATTTT. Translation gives CASRAHQPQHF.

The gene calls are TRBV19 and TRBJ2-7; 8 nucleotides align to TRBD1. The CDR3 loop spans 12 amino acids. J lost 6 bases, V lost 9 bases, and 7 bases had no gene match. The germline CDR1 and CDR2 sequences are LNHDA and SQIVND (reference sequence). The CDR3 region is CASNQGAGEQYF. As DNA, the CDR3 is TGTGCCAGCAACCAGGGGGCGGGCGAGCAGTACTTC.

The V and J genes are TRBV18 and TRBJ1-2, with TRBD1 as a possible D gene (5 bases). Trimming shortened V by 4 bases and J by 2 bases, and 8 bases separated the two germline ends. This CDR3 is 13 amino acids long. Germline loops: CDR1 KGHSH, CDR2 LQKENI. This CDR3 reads CASSLTENYGYTF. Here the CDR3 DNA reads TGTGCCAGCTCACTGACAGAAAACTATGGCTACACCTTC.

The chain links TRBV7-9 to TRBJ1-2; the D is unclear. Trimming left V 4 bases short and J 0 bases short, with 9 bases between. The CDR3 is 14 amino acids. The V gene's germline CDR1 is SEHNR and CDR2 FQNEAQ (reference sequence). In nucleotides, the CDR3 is TGTGCCAGCAGCTCCGACACAGCTAACTATGGCTACACCTTC. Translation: CASSSDTANYGYTF. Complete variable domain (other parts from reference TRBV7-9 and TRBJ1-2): DTGVSQNPRHKITKRGQNVTFRCDPISEHNRLYWYRQTLGQGPEFLTYFQNEAQLEKSRLLSDRFSAERPKGSFSTLEIQRTEQGDSAMYLCASSSDTANYGYTFGSGTRLTVV.

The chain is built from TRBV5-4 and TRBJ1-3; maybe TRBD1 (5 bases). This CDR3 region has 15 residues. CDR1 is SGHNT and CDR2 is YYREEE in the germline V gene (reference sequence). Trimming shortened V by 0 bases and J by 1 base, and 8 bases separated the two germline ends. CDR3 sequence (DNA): TGTGCCAGCAGCTTGGAGGCAGGGTCTGGAAACACCATATATTTT. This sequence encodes CASSLEAGSGNTIYF.

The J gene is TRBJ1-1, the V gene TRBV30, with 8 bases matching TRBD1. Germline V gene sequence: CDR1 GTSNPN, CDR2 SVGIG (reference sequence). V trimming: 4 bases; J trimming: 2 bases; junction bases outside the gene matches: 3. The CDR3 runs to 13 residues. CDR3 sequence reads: CAWTGQGNTEAFF. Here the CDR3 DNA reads TGTGCCTGGACCGGACAGGGCAACACTGAAGCTTTCTTT.

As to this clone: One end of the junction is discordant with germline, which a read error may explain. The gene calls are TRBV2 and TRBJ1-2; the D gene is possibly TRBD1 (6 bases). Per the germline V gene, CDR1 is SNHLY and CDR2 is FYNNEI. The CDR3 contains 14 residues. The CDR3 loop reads CANVAVDSNYGYTF. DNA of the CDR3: TGTGCCAACGTCGCGGTGGACAGTAACTATGGCTACACTTTC.